These 2 T cell receptor beta chains originate from one sample sequenced in a study of T cells in Graves' hyperthyroidism and ophthalmopathy. Regions amplified from RNA transcripts were the TCR beta CDR3 regions. HTBI primers were employed in a first-round RT-PCR of the TCR CDR3. TCRdb fed the multiplex PCR reads into MiXCR, producing one record per CDR3 protein. Of 650,000 to 750,000 distinct CDR3 sequences listed, 13% to 15% were seen once; the top ten hold roughly a tenth. The sample comprised blood. The source of these receptors is a young woman with Graves' hyperthyroidism.

Comment on this clonotype: One junction end does not reproduce the germline sequence, and a read error may be involved. The V and J genes are TRBV11-2 and TRBJ2-2; possibly TRBD2 for D (5 bases). The germline CDR1 and CDR2 sequences are SGHAT and FQNNGV. The CDR3 loop spans 14 amino acids. The CDR3 DNA reads TGTGCCAGCAGCTTCGCCCGGAACACCGGGAAGCTGTTTTTT. Protein product: CASSFARNTGKLFF.

This clonotype was picked up many times. V gene TRBV4-2 combines with J gene TRBJ2-3; a possible D gene is TRBD2 (6 bases). CDR3 length: 13 residues. Trimming shortened V by 8 bases and J by 0 bases, and 9 bases separated the two germline ends. Per the germline V gene, CDR1 is LGHNA and CDR2 is YNFKEQ. The CDR3 DNA sequence: TGTGCCAGCGGGACTTCTAGCACAGATACGCAGTATTTT. Translating it yields CASGTSSTDTQYF.